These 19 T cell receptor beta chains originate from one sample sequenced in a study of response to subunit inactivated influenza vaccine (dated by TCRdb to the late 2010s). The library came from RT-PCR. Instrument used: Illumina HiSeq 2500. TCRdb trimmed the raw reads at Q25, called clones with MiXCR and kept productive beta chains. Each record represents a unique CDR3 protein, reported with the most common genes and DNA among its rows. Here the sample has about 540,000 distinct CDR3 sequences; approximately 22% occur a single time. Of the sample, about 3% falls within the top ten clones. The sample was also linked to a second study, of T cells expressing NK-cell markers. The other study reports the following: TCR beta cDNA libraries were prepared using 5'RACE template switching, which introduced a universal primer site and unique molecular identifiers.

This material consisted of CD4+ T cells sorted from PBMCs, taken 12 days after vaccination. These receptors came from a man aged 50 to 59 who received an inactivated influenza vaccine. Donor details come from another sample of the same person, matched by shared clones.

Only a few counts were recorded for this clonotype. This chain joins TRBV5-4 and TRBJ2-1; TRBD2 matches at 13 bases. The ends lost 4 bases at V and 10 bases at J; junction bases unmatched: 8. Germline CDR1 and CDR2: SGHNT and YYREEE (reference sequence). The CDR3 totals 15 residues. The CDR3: CASSLPGLAGNEQFF. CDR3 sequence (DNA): TGTGCCAGCAGCCTCCCGGGACTAGCGGGGAACGAGCAGTTCTTC.

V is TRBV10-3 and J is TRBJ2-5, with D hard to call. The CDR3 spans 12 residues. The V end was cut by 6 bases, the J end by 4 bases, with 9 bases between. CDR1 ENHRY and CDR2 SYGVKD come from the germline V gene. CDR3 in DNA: TGTGCCATCAGCTCAGACGGAGAGACCCAGTACTTC. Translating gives CAISSDGETQYF.

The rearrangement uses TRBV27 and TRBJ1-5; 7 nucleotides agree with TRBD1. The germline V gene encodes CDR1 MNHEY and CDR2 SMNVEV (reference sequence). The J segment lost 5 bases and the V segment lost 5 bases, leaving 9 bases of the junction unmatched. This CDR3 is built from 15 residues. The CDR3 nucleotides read TGTGCCAGCAGTCGCCACGACAGGGCCCATCAGCCCCAGCATTTT. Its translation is CASSRHDRAHQPQHF.

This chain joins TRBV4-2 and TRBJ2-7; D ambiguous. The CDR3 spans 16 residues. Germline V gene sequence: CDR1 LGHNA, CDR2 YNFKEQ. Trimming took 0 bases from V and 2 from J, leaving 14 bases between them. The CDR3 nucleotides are TGTGCCAGCAGCCAAGAAAGATCACGCGGCACCTACGAGCAGTACTTC. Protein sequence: CASSQERSRGTYEQYF.

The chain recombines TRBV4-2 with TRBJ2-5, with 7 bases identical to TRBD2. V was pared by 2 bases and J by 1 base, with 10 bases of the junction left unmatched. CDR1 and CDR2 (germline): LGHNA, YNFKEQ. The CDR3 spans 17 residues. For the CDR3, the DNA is TGTGCCAGCAGCCAATTTGGCCGGGAGGACTTCCAAGAGACCCAGTACTTC. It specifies CASSQFGREDFQETQYF.

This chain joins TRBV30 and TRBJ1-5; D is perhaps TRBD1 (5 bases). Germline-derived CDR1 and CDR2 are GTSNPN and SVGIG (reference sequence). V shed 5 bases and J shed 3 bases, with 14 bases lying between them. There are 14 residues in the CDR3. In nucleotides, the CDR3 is TGTGCCTGGGACCGGGGCGGGGTCAATCAGCCCCAGCATTTT. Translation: CAWDRGGVNQPQHF.

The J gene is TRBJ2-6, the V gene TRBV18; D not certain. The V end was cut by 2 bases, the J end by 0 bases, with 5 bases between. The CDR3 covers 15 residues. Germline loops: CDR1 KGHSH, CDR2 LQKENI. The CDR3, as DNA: TGTGCCAGCTCACCAACAGCCTCTGGGGCCAACGTCCTGACTTTC. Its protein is CASSPTASGANVLTF. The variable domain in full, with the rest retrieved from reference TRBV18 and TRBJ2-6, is NAGVMQNPRHLVRRRGQEARLRCSPMKGHSHVYWYRQLPEEGLKFMVYLQKENIIDESGMPKERFSAEFPKEGPSILRIQQVVRGDSAAYFCASSPTASGANVLTFGAGSRLTVL.

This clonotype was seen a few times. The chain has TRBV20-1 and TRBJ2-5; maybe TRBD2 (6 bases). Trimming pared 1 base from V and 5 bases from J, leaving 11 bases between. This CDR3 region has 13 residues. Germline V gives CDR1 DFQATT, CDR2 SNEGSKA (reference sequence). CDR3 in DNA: TGCAGTGCTAGAGCCGGGGGACGGGAGACCCAGTACTTC. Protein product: CSARAGGRETQYF.

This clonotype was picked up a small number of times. The CDR3 loop reads CASSVTGTVYNEQFF. The CDR3 DNA is TGTGCCAGCAGCGTAACCGGGACCGTATACAATGAGCAGTTCTTC. The chain carries TRBV9 and TRBJ2-1; either TRBD1 or TRBD2 may supply D (5 bases each). Germline CDR1 and CDR2: SGDLS and YYNGEE. The CDR3 sequence is 15 residues long. The V end lost 1 base, the J end lost 4 bases, and 12 bases lay between the germline ends. Full variable domain (outside the CDR3, taken from reference TRBV9 and TRBJ2-1): DSGVTQTPKHLITATGQRVTLRCSPRSGDLSVYWYQQSLDQGLQFLIQYYNGEERAKGNILERFSAQQFPDLHSELNLSSLELGDSALYFCASSVTGTVYNEQFFGPGTRLTVL.

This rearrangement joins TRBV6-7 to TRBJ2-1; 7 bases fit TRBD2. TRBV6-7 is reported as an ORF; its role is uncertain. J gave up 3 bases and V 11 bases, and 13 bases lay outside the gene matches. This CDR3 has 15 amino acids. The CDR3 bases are TGTGCCTACCACCTCGGGGCGGGGGACTACAATGAGCAGTTCTTC. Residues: CAYHLGAGDYNEQFF.

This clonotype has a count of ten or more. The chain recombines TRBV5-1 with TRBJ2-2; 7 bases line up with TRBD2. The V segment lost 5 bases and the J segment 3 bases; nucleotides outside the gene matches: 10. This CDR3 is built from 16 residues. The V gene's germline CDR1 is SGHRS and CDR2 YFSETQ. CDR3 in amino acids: CASRNPSAGDTGELFF. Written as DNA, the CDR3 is TGCGCCAGCAGGAACCCATCGGCGGGGGACACCGGGGAGCTGTTTTTT.

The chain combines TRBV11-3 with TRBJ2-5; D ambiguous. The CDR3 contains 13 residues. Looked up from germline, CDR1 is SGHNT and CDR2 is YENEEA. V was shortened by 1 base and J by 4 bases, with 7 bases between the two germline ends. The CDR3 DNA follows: TGTGCCAGCAGCTTAGTCGACGGAGAGACCCAGTACTTC. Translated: CASSLVDGETQYF.

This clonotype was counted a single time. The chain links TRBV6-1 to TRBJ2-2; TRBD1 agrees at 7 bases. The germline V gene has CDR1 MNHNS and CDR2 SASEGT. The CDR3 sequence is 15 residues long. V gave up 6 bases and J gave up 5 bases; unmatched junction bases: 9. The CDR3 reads CASRRPGQTTGELFF. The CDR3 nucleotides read TGTGCCAGCAGAAGACCGGGACAGACTACCGGGGAGCTGTTTTTT.

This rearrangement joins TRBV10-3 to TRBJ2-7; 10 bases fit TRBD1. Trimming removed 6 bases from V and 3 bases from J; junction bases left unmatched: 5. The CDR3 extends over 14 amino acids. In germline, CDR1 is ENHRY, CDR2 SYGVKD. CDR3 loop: CAIRGQGSDYEQYF. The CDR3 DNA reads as TGTGCCATCAGGGGACAGGGGAGCGACTACGAGCAGTACTTC.

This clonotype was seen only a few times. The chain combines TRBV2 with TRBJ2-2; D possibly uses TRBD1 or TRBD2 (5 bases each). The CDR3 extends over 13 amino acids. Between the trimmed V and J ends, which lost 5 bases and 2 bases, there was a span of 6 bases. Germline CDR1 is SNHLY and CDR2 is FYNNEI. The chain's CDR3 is CASSRDNTGELFF. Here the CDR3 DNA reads TGTGCCAGCAGTCGGGACAACACCGGGGAGCTGTTTTTT. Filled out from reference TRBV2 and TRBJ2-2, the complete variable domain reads EPEVTQTPSHQVTQMGQEVILRCVPISNHLYFYWYRQILGQKVEFLVSFYNNEISEKSEIFDDQFSVERPDGSNFTLKIRSTKLEDSAMYFCASSRDNTGELFFGEGSRLTVL.

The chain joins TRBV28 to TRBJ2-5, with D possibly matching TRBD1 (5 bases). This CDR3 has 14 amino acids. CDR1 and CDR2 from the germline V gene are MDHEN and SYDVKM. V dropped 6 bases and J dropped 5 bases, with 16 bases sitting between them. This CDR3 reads CASSPLRGWETQYF. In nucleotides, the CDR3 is TGTGCCAGCAGCCCACTAAGGGGTTGGGAGACCCAGTACTTC.

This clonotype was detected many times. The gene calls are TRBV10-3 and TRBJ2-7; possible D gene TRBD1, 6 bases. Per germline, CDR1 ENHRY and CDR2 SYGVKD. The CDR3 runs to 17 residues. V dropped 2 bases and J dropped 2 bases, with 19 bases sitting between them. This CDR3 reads CAISEPPGTRNTYEQYF. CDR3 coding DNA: TGTGCCATCAGTGAGCCGCCCGGGACACGGAATACCTACGAGCAGTACTTC.

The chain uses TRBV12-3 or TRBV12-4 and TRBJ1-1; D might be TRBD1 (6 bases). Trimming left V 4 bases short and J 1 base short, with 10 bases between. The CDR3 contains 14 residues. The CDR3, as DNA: TGTGCCAGCAGTTCGGGCAGGGGGAACACTGAAGCTTTCTTT. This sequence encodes CASSSGRGNTEAFF.

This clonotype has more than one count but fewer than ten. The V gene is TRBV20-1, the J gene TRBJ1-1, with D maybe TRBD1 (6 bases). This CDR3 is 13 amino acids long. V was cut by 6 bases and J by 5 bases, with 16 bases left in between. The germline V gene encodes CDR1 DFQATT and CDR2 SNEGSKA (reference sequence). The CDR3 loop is CSATQGRGTEAFF. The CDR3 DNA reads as TGCAGTGCGACACAGGGAAGGGGAACTGAAGCTTTCTTT.